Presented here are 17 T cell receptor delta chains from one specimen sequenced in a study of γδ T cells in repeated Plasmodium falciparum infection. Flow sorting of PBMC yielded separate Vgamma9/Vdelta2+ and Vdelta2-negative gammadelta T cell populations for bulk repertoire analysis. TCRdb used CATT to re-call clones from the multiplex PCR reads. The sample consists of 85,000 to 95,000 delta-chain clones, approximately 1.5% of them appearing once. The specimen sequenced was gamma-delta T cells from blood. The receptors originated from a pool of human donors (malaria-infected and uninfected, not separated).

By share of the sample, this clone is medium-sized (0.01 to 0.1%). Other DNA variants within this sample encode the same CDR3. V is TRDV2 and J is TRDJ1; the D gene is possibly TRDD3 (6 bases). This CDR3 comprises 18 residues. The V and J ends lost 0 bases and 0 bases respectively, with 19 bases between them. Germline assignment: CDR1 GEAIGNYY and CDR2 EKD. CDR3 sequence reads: CACDTVYRGGRDTDKLIF. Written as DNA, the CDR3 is TGTGCCTGTGACACCGTTTACCGTGGGGGGAGAGACACCGATAAACTCATCTTT.

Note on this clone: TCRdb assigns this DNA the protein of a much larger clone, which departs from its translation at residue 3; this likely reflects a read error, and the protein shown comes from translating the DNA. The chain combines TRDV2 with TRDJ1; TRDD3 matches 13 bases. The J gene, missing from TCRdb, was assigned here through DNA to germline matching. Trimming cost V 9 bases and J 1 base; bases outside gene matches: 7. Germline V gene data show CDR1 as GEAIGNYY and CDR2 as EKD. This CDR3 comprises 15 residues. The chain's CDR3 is CARTTGGYGTDKLIF. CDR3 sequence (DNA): TGTGCCCGTACCACTGGGGGATACGGCACCGATAAACTCATCTTT.

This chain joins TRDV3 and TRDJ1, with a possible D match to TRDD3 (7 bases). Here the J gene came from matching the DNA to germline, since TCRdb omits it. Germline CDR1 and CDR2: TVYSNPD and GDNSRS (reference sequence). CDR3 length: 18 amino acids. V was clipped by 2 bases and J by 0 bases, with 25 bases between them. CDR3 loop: CAFEPTWGSSFHTDKLIF. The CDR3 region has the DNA TGTGCCTTTGAGCCGACCTGGGGGTCTTCCTTCCACACCGATAAACTCATCTTT.

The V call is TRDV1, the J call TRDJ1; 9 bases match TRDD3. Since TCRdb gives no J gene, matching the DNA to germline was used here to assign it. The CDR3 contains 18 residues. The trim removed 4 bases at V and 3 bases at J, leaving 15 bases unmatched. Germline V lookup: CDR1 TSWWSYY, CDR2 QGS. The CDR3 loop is CALGVPPGAGGSADKLIF. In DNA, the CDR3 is TGTGCTCTTGGGGTCCCCCCCGGGGCTGGGGGATCCGCCGATAAACTCATCTTT.

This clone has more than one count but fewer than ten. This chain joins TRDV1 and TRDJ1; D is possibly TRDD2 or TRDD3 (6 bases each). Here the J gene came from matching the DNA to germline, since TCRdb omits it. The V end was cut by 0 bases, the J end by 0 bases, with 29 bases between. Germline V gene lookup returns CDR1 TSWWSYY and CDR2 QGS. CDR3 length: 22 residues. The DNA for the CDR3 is TGTGCTCTTGGGGAACTAGACATCCTACGATTGGGTGGGGGTCAGTACACCGATAAACTCATCTTT. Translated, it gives CALGELDILRLGGGQYTDKLIF.

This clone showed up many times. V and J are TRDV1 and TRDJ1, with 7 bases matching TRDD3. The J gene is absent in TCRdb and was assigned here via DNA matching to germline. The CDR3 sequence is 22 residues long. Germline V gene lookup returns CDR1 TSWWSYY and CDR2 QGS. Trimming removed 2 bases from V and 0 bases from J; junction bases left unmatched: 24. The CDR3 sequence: CALGEGFTTGVQRRRYTDKLIF. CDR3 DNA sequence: TGTGCTCTTGGGGAAGGGTTTACAACTGGGGTACAACGTCGAAGGTACACCGATAAACTCATCTTT.

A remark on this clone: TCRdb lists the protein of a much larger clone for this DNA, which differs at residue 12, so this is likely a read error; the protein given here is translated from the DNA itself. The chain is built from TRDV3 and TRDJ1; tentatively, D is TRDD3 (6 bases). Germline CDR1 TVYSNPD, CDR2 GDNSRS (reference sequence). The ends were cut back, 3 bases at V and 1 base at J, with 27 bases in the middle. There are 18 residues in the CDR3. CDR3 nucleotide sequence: TGTGCCTTATACGTACCTGGGGATCCCTACAAGAGCACCGATAAACTCATCTTT. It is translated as CALYVPGDPYKSTDKLIF.

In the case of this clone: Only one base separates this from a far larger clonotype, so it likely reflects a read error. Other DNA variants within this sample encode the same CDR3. CDR3 nucleotides: TGTGCCTCCAAGGCGGGCGGCTGGGGGTACACCGATAAACTCATCTTC. Translating gives CASKAGGWGYTDKLIF. V is TRDV3 and J is TRDJ1; the match to TRDD3 covers 7 bases. Germline values: CDR1 TVYSNPD, CDR2 GDNSRS (reference sequence). The CDR3 totals 16 residues.

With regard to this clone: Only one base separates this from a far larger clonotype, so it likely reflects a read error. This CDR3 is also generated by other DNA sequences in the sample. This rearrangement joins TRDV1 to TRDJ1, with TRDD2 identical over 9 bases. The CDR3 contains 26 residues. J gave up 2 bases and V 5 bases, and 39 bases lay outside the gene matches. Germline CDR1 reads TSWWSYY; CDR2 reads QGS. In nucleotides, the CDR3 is TGTGCTCTTGGGAACAACCCGCCTTCCTACCTAATCTGGGGAATACGCGAGAATGGGGAAACCGATAAACTCATCTTT. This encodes CALGNNPPSYLIWGIRENGETDKLIF.

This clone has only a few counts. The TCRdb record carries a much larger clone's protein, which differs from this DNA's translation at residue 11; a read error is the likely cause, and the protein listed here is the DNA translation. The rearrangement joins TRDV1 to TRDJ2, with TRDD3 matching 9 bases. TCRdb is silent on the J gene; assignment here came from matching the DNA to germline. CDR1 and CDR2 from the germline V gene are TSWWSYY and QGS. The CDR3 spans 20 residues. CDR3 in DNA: TGTGCTCTTGGGGCCTCTTGGTACTGGGGGACGCCCTATTTGCCAGCACAACTCTTCTTT. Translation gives CALGASWYWGTPYLPAQLFF.

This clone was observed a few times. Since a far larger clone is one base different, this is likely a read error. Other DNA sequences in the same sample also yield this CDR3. In DNA, the CDR3 is TGCGCTCTTGGGAACCGAGACTGGGGGATATGGATTTACACCGATAAACTCATCTTT. Protein: CALGNRDWGIWIYTDKLIF. The chain has TRDV1 and TRDJ1; 11 bases align to TRDD3. TCRdb records no J gene; here it was assigned by comparing the DNA to germline. CDR1 and CDR2 (germline): TSWWSYY, QGS. This CDR3 region has 19 residues.

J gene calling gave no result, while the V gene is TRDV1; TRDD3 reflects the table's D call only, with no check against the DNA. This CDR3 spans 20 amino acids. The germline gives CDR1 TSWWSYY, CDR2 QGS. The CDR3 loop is CALGELPLKRDWGIRVSVIF. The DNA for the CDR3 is TGTGCTCTTGGGGAACTACCTCTTAAAAGGGACTGGGGGATACGCGTATCGGTCATCTTT.

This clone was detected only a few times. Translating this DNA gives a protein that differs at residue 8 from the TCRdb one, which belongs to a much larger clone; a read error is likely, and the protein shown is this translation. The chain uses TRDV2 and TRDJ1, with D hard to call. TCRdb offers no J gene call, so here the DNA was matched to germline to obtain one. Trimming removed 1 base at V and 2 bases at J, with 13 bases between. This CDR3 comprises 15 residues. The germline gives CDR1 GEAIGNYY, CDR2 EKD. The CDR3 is CACDTVQHVTDKLIF. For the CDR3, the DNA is TGTGCCTGTGACACGGTCCAGCACGTTACCGATAAACTCATCTTT.

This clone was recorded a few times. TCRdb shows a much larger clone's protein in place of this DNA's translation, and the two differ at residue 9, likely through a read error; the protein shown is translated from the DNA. The CDR3 spells CAFSNLLLWDTKLIF. The CDR3 DNA reads TGTGCTTTTAGCAACCTGCTACTGTGGGATACCAAACTCATCTTT. The genes are TRDV3 and TRDJ1; TRDD3 matches at 7 bases. Germline CDR1 reads TVYSNPD; CDR2 reads GDNSRS (reference sequence). There are 15 residues in the CDR3. The full variable domain, its missing parts supplied by reference TRDV3 and TRDJ1, is CDKVTQSSPDQTVASGSEVVLLCTYDTVYSNPDLFWYRIRPDYSFQFVFYGDNSRSEGADFTQGRFSVKHILTQKAFHLVISPVRTEDSATYYCAFSNLLLWDTKLIFGKGTRVTVEP.

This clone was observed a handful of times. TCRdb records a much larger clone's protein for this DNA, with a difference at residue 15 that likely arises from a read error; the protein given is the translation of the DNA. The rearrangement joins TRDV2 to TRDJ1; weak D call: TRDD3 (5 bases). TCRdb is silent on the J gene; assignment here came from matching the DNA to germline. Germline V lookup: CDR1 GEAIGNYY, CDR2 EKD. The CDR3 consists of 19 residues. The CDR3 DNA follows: TGTGCCTGTGACCGCCTCGGGGCAACACGCGATACAAACACCTATAAACTCATCTTT. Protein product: CACDRLGATRDTNTYKLIF.

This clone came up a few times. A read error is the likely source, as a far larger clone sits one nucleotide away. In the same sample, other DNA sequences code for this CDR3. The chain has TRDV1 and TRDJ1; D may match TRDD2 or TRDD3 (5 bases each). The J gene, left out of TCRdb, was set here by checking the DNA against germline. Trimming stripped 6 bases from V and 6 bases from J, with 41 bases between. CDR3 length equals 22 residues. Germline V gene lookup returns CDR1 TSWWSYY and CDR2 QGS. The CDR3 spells CALGFHLHLREGVGSSGYKLIF. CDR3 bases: TGTGCTCTTGGATTCCACCTCCACCTACGGGAGGGGGTTGGTTCCAGCGGTTATAAACTCATCTTT.

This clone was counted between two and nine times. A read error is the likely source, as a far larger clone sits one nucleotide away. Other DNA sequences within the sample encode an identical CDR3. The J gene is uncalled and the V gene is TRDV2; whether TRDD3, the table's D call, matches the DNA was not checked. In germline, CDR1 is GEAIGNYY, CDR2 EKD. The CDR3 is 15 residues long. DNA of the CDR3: TGTGCCTGTGACCTACGGCTTGGGACTGGGGGATGTTTTATCTTT. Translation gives CACDLRLGTGGCFIF.